Each of the 27 T cell receptor beta chains below was sequenced from the same sample in a study of molecular identifiers for immune sequencing clone quantification. TCRdb reprocessed the PCR reads with MiXCR, giving one entry per CDR3 protein. The sample gives over 600,000 distinct CDR3 sequences, 15% to 20% of which show up once; around 0.9% is in the top ten. Source material: naive CD8+ T cells from blood, with Jurkat cell RNA spiked in. Subset: FACS-sorted CD8+CD4-CCR7+CD45RA+ naive T cells. Receptor source: a human donor in good health. Some libraries in this study had Jurkat cell RNA spiked in.

The chain carries TRBV29-1 and TRBJ2-1, with D perhaps matching TRBD1 (5 bases). Germline CDR1 SQVTM, CDR2 ANQGSEA. The V end was cut by 2 bases, the J end by 5 bases, with 16 bases between. This CDR3 region has 15 residues. The CDR3 coding sequence is TGCAGCGTTGAATCCACAGGTTTTAGGCACAATGAGCAGTTCTTC. Protein: CSVESTGFRHNEQFF.

This clonotype was seen repeatedly, ten times or more. The chain recombines TRBV19 with TRBJ2-3, with 10 nucleotides matching TRBD2. J gave up 5 bases and V 0 bases, and 14 bases lay outside the gene matches. In germline, CDR1 is LNHDA, CDR2 SQIVND (reference sequence). This CDR3 comprises 19 residues. The CDR3 region is CASSIEVLAGVHKGDTQYF. CDR3 DNA sequence: TGTGCCAGTAGTATAGAAGTCCTAGCGGGAGTGCATAAAGGAGATACGCAGTATTTT.

In its sample, this clonotype was seen many times. This chain links TRBV3-1 with TRBJ2-1; the D gene could be TRBD1 or TRBD2 (5 bases each). Germline CDR1 and CDR2: LGHDT and YNNKEL (reference sequence). The V end was cut by 5 bases, the J end by 7 bases, with 21 bases between. CDR3 length equals 16 residues. The CDR3 DNA reads as TGTGCCAGCAGCTCCTTCCGGGACGGGGTAGTGAATGAGCAGTTCTTC. It is translated as CASSSFRDGVVNEQFF.

This clonotype was seen many times. V and J are TRBV6-2 or TRBV6-3 and TRBJ1-1, with 7 bases that match TRBD1. V lost 6 bases to trimming and J lost 5 bases; unmatched junction nucleotides: 6. The CDR3 is 13 amino acids. Germline V gives CDR1 MNHEY, CDR2 SVGEGT. In nucleotides, the CDR3 is TGTGCCAGCAGAGCAGGGGGAAGGACTGAAGCTTTCTTT. It encodes CASRAGGRTEAFF.

This clonotype showed up just a few times. The V call is TRBV9, the J call TRBJ2-5; weak D call: TRBD2 (5 bases). CDR3 size: 15 residues. Germline CDR1 and CDR2: SGDLS and YYNGEE. Deletions cut 0 bases from V and 5 bases from J, with 14 bases between. In DNA, the CDR3 is TGTGCCAGCAGCGTAGGGGCTAGCTCCGGGGAGACCCAGTACTTC. Protein product: CASSVGASSGETQYF.

V gene TRBV12-3 or TRBV12-4 combines with J gene TRBJ2-7; unclear D gene. This CDR3 has 13 amino acids. Trimming left V 4 bases short and J 7 bases short, with 14 bases between. The CDR3 DNA sequence: TGTGCCAGCAGTTCGGGTACCAGCCTGGAGCAGTACTTC. Translated: CASSSGTSLEQYF.

In regard to this clonotype: An end of the junction does not agree with germline; a read error may underlie this. The rearrangement joins TRBV7-9 to TRBJ2-5; 13 nucleotides align to TRBD2. Germline CDR1 reads SEHNR; CDR2 reads FQNEAQ (reference sequence). The CDR3 covers 16 residues. The CDR3 bases are TGTGCCAGCGGCCCCCTGACTAGCGGGAGGCAAGAGACCCAGCACTTC. The encoded protein is CASGPLTSGRQETQHF.

This clonotype was seen a few times. This rearrangement joins TRBV20-1 to TRBJ1-1; a possible D gene is TRBD1 (5 bases). CDR3 length equals 13 residues. Germline CDR1 DFQATT, CDR2 SNEGSKA (reference sequence). The V and J ends lost 6 bases and 1 base respectively, with 12 bases between them. Here the CDR3 DNA reads TGCAGTGCAATGGGACTCCAGAACACTGAAGCTTTCTTT. Residues: CSAMGLQNTEAFF.

The chain combines TRBV12-3 or TRBV12-4 with TRBJ2-1; D is unresolved. CDR3 length equals 10 residues. V was clipped by 7 bases and J by 7 bases, with 5 bases between them. CDR3 sequence: CASMGNEQFF. CDR3 in DNA: TGTGCCAGCATGGGGAATGAGCAGTTCTTC.

A note on this clonotype: This may come from a read error, since a much larger clone is one base off. The genes are TRBV4-1 and TRBJ1-1; 7 bases fit TRBD1. The CDR3 has 16 residues. V lost 7 bases to trimming and J lost 4 bases; unmatched junction nucleotides: 15. Germline CDR1 is MGHRA and CDR2 is YSYEKL. The CDR3 nucleotides read TGCGCCAGCAAACCAACAGGGGTCCCTTTTCGCACTGAAGCTTTCTTT. This sequence encodes CASKPTGVPFRTEAFF.

This clonotype was observed at least ten times. This chain connects TRBV6-2 or TRBV6-3 to TRBJ1-1; the D is unclear. The ends were cut back, 2 bases at V and 5 bases at J, with 12 bases in the middle. The CDR3 has 14 residues. Germline assignment: CDR1 MNHEY and CDR2 SVGEGT. CDR3 DNA sequence: TGTGCCAGCAGTTACCCGGGGATTTTGACTGAAGCTTTCTTT. Translating it yields CASSYPGILTEAFF.

This clonotype was seen only a few times. The J gene is TRBJ1-5, the V gene TRBV24-1; 9 nucleotides agree with TRBD1. Germline V gives CDR1 KGHDR, CDR2 SFDVKD. The CDR3 covers 19 residues. Trimming took 3 bases from V and 2 from J; bases not matched to a gene: 13. Here the CDR3 reads CATSDTNYPTGGGNQPQHF. CDR3 coding DNA: TGTGCCACCAGTGATACCAACTACCCGACAGGGGGAGGCAATCAGCCCCAGCATTTT.

There are many counts of this clonotype. V gene TRBV5-4 combines with J gene TRBJ1-6; no definite D call. V gave up 2 bases and J gave up 0 bases, with 12 bases separating them. Germline CDR1 reads SGHNT; CDR2 reads YYREEE (reference sequence). The length of the CDR3 is 17 residues. The CDR3 loop is CASSFGRQSSYNSPLHF. The CDR3 DNA is TGTGCCAGCAGCTTCGGCAGGCAAAGCTCCTATAATTCACCCCTCCACTTT.

V gene TRBV7-9 combines with J gene TRBJ2-4, with D perhaps assigned TRBD1 or TRBD2 (6 bases each). From germline, CDR1 is SEHNR and CDR2 FQNEAQ (reference sequence). CDR3 size: 15 residues. V lost 5 bases to trimming and J lost 4 bases, with 15 bases between them. The CDR3 DNA follows: TGTGCCAGCAGCACCTGGGGGGCCGAGAAAAACATTCAGTACTTC. Translated: CASSTWGAEKNIQYF.

This clonotype was seen many times. The chain links TRBV7-6 to TRBJ1-5; the D is unclear. The CDR3 spans 18 residues. Trimming took off 5 bases at V and 3 bases at J, with 23 bases between the two ends. Germline V gene lookup returns CDR1 SGHVS and CDR2 FNYEAQ. The chain's CDR3 is CASSAGPRLGMVNQPQHF. CDR3 nucleotides: TGTGCCAGCAGCGCAGGACCTCGACTGGGTATGGTCAATCAGCCCCAGCATTTT.

This clonotype was counted ten times or more. The chain couples TRBV5-5 to TRBJ2-3, with TRBD1 identical over 7 bases. After removal of 3 bases from V and 2 bases from J, the junction contained 3 bases not matched to a gene. From germline, CDR1 is SGHKS and CDR2 YYEKEE (reference sequence). This CDR3 contains 14 residues. As DNA, the CDR3 is TGTGCCAGCAGCTGGGACAGCCCCACAGATACGCAGTATTTT. Translation gives CASSWDSPTDTQYF.

For this clonotype: This may arise from a read error, as a much more abundant clone is one base away. CDR3 sequence (DNA): TGTGCCAGCAGTTCAGGGGTGTCTGAAGCTTTCTTT. This gives the protein CASSSGVSEAFF. The rearrangement joins TRBV12-3 or TRBV12-4 to TRBJ1-1, with D possibly TRBD1 on 6 matching bases. The CDR3 totals 12 residues. V lost 4 bases and J 6 bases, leaving 9 bases between the germline ends.

This clonotype came up many times. The chain employs TRBV30 and TRBJ2-7; 9 nucleotides line up with TRBD2. CDR3 length equals 14 residues. V was clipped by 0 bases and J by 5 bases; unmatched bases: 5. CDR1 GTSNPN and CDR2 SVGIG come from the germline V gene (reference sequence). The CDR3 bases are TGTGCCTGGAGTGTACTTAGCGGGGGCCACGAGCAGTACTTC. The encoded protein is CAWSVLSGGHEQYF.

This clonotype was seen ten or more times. V usage is TRBV4-1 and J usage is TRBJ2-3; D is undetermined. Germline CDR1 and CDR2: MGHRA and YSYEKL. V gave up 1 base and J gave up 0 bases, with 8 bases separating them. The CDR3 has 15 residues. In nucleotides, the CDR3 is TGCGCCAGCAGCCAAGTTCCGGTGAGCACAGATACGCAGTATTTT. As protein: CASSQVPVSTDTQYF.

This clonotype was found many times. The rearrangement joins TRBV12-3 or TRBV12-4 to TRBJ2-4, with 13 bases fitting TRBD2. V dropped 5 bases and J dropped 1; count of bases not matched to a gene: 2. This CDR3 contains 16 residues. The CDR3 is CASSTSGGAAKNIQYF. In DNA, the CDR3 is TGTGCCAGCAGTACTAGCGGGGGGGCCGCCAAAAACATTCAGTACTTC.

For this clonotype: It may be a read error: a sequence one base away is much more abundant. This chain joins TRBV5-6 and TRBJ2-1; no definite D call. V lost 4 bases to trimming and J lost 5 bases, with 7 bases between them. CDR1 SGHDT and CDR2 YYEEEE come from the germline V gene. The CDR3 consists of 12 residues. This chain's CDR3 is CASSQVDNEQFF. CDR3 nucleotides: TGTGCCAGCAGCCAGGTCGACAATGAGCAGTTCTTC.

As regards this clonotype: With a much larger clone just one base away, this may be a read error. CDR3 sequence: CASSSITRGAYSGANVLTF. The DNA for the CDR3 is TGTGCCAGCAGCTCCATTACCCGGGGGGCATATTCTGGGGCCAACGTCCTGACTTTC. The chain employs TRBV7-9 and TRBJ2-6; D might be TRBD2 (7 bases). There are 19 residues in the CDR3. Germline V gives CDR1 SEHNR, CDR2 FQNEAQ (reference sequence). Trimming shortened V by 4 bases and J by 1 base, and 20 bases separated the two germline ends.

This clonotype was detected ten times or more. The V gene is TRBV29-1, the J gene TRBJ2-1, with 7 bases matching TRBD2. After removal of 2 bases from V and 0 bases from J, the junction contained 1 base not matched to a gene. Per the germline V gene, CDR1 is SQVTM and CDR2 is ANQGSEA. The CDR3 length is 14 residues. This chain's CDR3 is CSVERDYSYNEQFF. The CDR3 DNA sequence: TGCAGCGTTGAACGGGACTACTCCTACAATGAGCAGTTCTTC.

Ten or more counts support this clonotype. V gene TRBV7-3 combines with J gene TRBJ2-3; D is uncertain. From germline, CDR1 is SGHTA and CDR2 FQGTGA. Deletions cut 3 bases from V and 1 base from J, with 5 bases between. The CDR3 consists of 13 residues. The CDR3 region is CASSFDGTDTQYF. The DNA for the CDR3 is TGTGCCAGCAGCTTCGACGGCACAGATACGCAGTATTTT.

This clonotype was counted at least ten times. J is TRBJ1-2 and V is TRBV19; no definite D call. The CDR3 has 10 residues. Germline lookup yields CDR1 LNHDA and CDR2 SQIVND (reference sequence). V was pared by 7 bases and J by 6 bases, with 6 bases between. Here the CDR3 reads CASKMDGYTF. CDR3 sequence (DNA): TGTGCCAGTAAAATGGATGGCTACACCTTC.

This clonotype was recorded at least ten times. V usage is TRBV6-5 and J usage is TRBJ2-5; weak D call: TRBD2 (6 bases). V was cut by 0 bases and J by 4 bases, with 9 bases left in between. Germline V gene data show CDR1 as MNHEY and CDR2 as SVGAGI. This CDR3 comprises 14 residues. The CDR3 region has the DNA TGTGCCAGCAGTTACTCTGCGGGGCGAGAGACCCAGTACTTC. Its translation: CASSYSAGRETQYF.

In this sample, this clonotype turned up a few times. The rearrangement uses TRBV28 and TRBJ2-1; 7 nucleotides match TRBD2. CDR1 is MDHEN and CDR2 is SYDVKM in the germline V gene. V dropped 3 bases and J dropped 4; count of bases not matched to a gene: 3. The CDR3 consists of 14 residues. CDR3 loop: CASSFRGVYNEQFF. DNA of the CDR3: TGTGCCAGCAGTTTTCGGGGGGTTTACAATGAGCAGTTCTTC.